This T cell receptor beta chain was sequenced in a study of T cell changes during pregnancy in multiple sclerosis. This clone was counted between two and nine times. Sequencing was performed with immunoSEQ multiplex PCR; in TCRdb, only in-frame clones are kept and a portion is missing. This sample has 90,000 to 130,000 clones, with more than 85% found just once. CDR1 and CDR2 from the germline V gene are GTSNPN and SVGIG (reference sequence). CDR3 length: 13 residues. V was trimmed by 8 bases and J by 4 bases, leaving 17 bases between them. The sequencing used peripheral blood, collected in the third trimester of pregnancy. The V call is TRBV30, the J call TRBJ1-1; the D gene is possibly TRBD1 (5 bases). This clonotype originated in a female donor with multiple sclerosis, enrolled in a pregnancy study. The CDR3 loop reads CAGQHGGSTEAFF. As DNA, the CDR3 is TGTGCCGGACAACACGGGGGATCCACTGAAGCTTTCTTT. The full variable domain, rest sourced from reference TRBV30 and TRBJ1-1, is SQTIHQWPATLVQPVGSPLSLECTVEGTSNPNLYWYRQAAGRGLQLLFYSVGIGQISSEVPQNLSASRPQDRQFILSSKKLLLSDSGFYLCAGQHGGSTEAFFGQGTRLTVV.